This T cell receptor beta chain was retrieved from a study of control samples from healthy donors and cancer patients. Data came from immunoSEQ multiplex PCR; TCRdb stores just in-frame clones and leaves some out. The table has 100,000 to 150,000 clones, 85% to 95% seen once; the top ten hold approximately 0.58%. This clone was seen only once. Germline CDR1 and CDR2: SGHRS and YFSETQ. J gave up 2 bases and V 4 bases, and 2 bases lay outside the gene matches. This CDR3 comprises 15 residues. Sequencing was carried out using PBMCs. The rearrangement links TRBV5-1 to TRBJ2-7; 14 bases line up with TRBD2. This sequence was found in an older man with head and neck cancer. The CDR3 region is CASSAGLAGAYEQYF. In DNA, the CDR3 is TGCGCCAGCAGCGCGGGACTAGCGGGAGCCTACGAGCAGTACTTC.